Reported below is one TCR beta chain. Its antigen is currently unknown. Patients were adults with ileal or ileocolonic Crohn's disease needing resection. This entry is derived from a study of T cell repertoires in ileal Crohn's disease. Study-level background: Patients had a median 7.9-year disease duration, and less than 40% were active smokers. The study's findings and limits: High-frequency clones were more common in sorted CD8 than CD4 cells.

Germline loops: CDR1 SGHRS, CDR2 YFSETQ. The germline V and J ends were trimmed by 7 bases and 4 bases, with 11 bases remaining between them. This CDR3 has 13 residues. Roughly 470 nanograms of biopsy DNA per sample underwent TCRB immunosequencing. The method was immunoSEQ multiplex PCR; TCRdb's version includes in-frame clones alone and lacks a portion of them. The table records about 5,500 clones, 80% of them present only once. The clonotype originates from an adult with Crohn's disease. Material for sequencing was ileal tissue. The V gene is TRBV5-1, the J gene TRBJ1-4; D gene ambiguous. The CDR3 reads CASSGGRNEKLFF. CDR3 nucleotides: TGCGCCAGCTCCGGAGGTCGTAATGAAAAACTGTTTTTT.